This T cell receptor (beta chain) stems from a study of blood T cells in healthy people across ages. About the research overall: Template-switching capture recovered about one barcoded beta molecule per two T cells.

RNA extraction gave at least 5 micrograms of total RNA per sample. V lost 6 bases and J lost 6, with 10 bases in between. This CDR3 is built from 11 residues. The V gene's germline CDR1 is SQVTM and CDR2 ANQGSEA. Combining a sample-barcoded 5' primer with a J-beta primer mix, a second PCR ran for roughly 6 to 12 cycles. Each CDR3 protein is one row after TCRdb ran MiXCR on the 5' RACE reads. Here the sample spans about 1.7 million distinct CDR3 sequences, 28% being singletons. This clonotype was obtained from a woman between 25 and 40 years old in good health. The sample taken for sequencing was blood. This sequence joins TRBV29-1 and TRBJ2-3, with D unclear. CDR3 in amino acids: CSVVEMDTQYF. As DNA, the CDR3 is TGCAGCGTCGTCGAGATGGATACGCAGTATTTT.